This T cell receptor beta chain was obtained from a study of T cell responses to AZD1222 COVID-19 vaccine. Note on this clone: Its specificity is unknown.

Measured with immunoSEQ multiplex PCR; TCRdb has only the in-frame clones, and not every one. The table lists 90,000 to 100,000 clones, approximately 90% of them singletons. This CDR3 contains 14 residues. V shed 4 bases and J shed 2 bases, with 11 bases lying between them. Germline CDR1 MRHNA, CDR2 SNTAGT. Study findings and constraints: None of the repertoires were sampled until the peak T cell response had passed.

The material was peripheral blood, obtained on day 0 of AZD1222 vaccination. This receptor was taken from an adult in good health. The V gene is TRBV6-4, the J gene TRBJ1-2; D ambiguous. CDR3 protein: CASSAGYGNYGYTF. CDR3 nucleotide sequence: TGTGCCAGCAGTGCGGGGTACGGCAACTATGGCTACACCTTC.